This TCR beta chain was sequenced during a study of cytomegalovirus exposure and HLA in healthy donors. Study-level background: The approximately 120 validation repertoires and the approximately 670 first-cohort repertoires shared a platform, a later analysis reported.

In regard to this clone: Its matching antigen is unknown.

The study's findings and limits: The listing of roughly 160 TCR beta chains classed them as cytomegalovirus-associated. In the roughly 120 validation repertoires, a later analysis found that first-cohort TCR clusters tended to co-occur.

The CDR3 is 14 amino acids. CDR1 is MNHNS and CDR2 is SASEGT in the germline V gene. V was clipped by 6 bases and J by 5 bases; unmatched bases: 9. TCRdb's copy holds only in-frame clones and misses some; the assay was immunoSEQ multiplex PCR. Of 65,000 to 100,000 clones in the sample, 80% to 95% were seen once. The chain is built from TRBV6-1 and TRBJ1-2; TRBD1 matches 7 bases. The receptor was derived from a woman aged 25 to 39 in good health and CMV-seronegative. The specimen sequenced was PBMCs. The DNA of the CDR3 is TGTGCCAGCAGAGGTGGACAGGTTTCGTATGGCTACACCTTC. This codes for CASRGGQVSYGYTF.